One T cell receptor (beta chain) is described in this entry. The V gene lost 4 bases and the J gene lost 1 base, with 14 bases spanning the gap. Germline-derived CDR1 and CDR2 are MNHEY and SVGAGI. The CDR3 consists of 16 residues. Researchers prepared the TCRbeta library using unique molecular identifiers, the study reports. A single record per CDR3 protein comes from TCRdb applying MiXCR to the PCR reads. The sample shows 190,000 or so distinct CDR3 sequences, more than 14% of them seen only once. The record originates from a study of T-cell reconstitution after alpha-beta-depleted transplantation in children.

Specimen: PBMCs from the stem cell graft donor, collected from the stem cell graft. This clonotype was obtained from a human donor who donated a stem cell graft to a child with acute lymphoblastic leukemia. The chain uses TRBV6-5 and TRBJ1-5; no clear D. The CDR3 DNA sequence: TGTGCCAGCAGTTCCGCCGGGAGGGCGAGCAATCAGCCCCAGCATTTT. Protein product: CASSSAGRASNQPQHF.